What follows are 7 T cell receptor beta chains derived from one specimen sequenced in a study of shared clonotypes between healthy human individuals. Sequenced by immunoSEQ multiplex PCR; TCRdb stores in-frame clones only, minus some. This table holds about 100,000 clones, around 68% found once. Source material: memory CD8+ T cells sorted from blood. Sample subset: CD45RO+ cells pooled with CCR7-negative TemRA cells. Receptors were obtained from a young woman in good health.

V gene TRBV19 combines with J gene TRBJ2-1; 9 nucleotides align to TRBD2. The trim removed 4 bases at V and 9 bases at J, leaving 10 bases unmatched. The germline V gene encodes CDR1 LNHDA and CDR2 SQIVND (reference sequence). The CDR3 length is 15 residues. The CDR3: CASSTSLAGMVEQFF. The CDR3 DNA reads as TGTGCCAGTAGTACCTCCCTAGCGGGGATGGTTGAGCAGTTCTTC.

This sequence joins TRBV6-1 and TRBJ1-4; D call uncertain. The CDR3 is made up of 14 amino acids. Deletions cut 2 bases from V and 2 bases from J, with 6 bases between. Looked up from germline, CDR1 is MNHNS and CDR2 is SASEGT. The CDR3: CASSERQTNEKLFF. The DNA for the CDR3 is TGTGCCAGCAGTGAACGGCAGACTAATGAAAAACTGTTTTTT.

The V and J genes are TRBV6-1 and TRBJ2-7, with D possibly being TRBD1 or TRBD2 (5 bases each). The V gene lost 3 bases and the J gene lost 1 base, with 7 bases spanning the gap. The germline V gene encodes CDR1 MNHNS and CDR2 SASEGT. This CDR3 is built from 13 residues. The CDR3 nucleotides are TGTGCCAGCAGTGAGGGACGATCCTACGAGCAGTACTTC. It encodes CASSEGRSYEQYF.

The chain carries TRBV6-5 and TRBJ1-2, with 7 bases that match TRBD1. Trimming took 5 bases from V and 6 from J; bases not matched to a gene: 9. This CDR3 spans 14 amino acids. CDR1 MNHEY and CDR2 SVGAGI come from the germline V gene. The CDR3 bases are TGTGCCAGCAGTCTGAGGGACAGCCTAAATGGCTACACCTTC. Residues: CASSLRDSLNGYTF.

V gene TRBV28 combines with J gene TRBJ2-7, with 11 bases matching TRBD2. Trimming took 8 bases from V and 3 from J; bases not matched to a gene: 6. This CDR3 region has 14 residues. CDR1 and CDR2 from the germline V gene are MDHEN and SYDVKM. CDR3 in DNA: TGTGCCAGCCTCCCCGGGACTAGCGGCTACGAGCAGTACTTC. This codes for CASLPGTSGYEQYF.

V usage is TRBV6-1 and J usage is TRBJ2-7, with TRBD1 matching over 11 bases. This CDR3 region has 15 residues. The germline V gene has CDR1 MNHNS and CDR2 SASEGT. V dropped 8 bases and J dropped 7; count of bases not matched to a gene: 13. CDR3 sequence reads: CASDLHGQGAVEQYF. For the CDR3, the DNA is TGTGCCAGCGACCTGCATGGACAGGGGGCCGTAGAGCAGTACTTC.

This clone was observed a handful of times. The rearrangement joins TRBV28 to TRBJ2-2, with 8 bases that match TRBD1. The trim removed 5 bases at V and 7 bases at J, leaving 9 bases unmatched. From germline, CDR1 is MDHEN and CDR2 SYDVKM. The CDR3 consists of 15 residues. CDR3 amino acids: CASSPRQGINGELFF. The CDR3 nucleotides are TGTGCCAGCAGTCCGAGACAGGGGATAAACGGGGAGCTGTTTTTT.